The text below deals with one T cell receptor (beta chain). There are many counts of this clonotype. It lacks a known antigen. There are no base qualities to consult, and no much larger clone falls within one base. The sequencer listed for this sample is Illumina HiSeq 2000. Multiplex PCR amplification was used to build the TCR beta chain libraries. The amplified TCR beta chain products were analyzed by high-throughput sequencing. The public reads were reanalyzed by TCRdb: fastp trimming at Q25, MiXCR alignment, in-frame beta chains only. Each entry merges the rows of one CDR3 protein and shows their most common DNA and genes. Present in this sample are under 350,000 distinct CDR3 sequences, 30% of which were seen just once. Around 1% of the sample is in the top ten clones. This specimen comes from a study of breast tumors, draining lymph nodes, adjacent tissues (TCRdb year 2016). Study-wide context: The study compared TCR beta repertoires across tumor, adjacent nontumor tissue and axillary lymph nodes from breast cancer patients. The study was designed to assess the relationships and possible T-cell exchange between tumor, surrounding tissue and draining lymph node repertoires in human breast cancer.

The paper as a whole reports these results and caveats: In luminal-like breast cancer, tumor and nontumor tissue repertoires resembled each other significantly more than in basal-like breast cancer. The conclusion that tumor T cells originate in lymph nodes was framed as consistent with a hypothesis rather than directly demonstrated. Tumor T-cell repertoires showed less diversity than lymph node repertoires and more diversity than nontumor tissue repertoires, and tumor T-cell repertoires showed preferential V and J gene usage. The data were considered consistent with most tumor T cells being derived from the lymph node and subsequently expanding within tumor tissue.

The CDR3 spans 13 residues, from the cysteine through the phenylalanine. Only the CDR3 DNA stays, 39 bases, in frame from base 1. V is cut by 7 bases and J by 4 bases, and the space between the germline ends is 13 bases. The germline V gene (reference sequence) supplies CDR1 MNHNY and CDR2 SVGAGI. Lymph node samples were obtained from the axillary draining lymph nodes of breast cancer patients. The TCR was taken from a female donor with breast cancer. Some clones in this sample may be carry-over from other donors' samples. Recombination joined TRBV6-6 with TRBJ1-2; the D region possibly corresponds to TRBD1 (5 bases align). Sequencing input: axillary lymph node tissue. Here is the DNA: TGTGCCAGCACCACTGGGGGGTTCTATGGCTACACCTTC. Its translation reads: CASTTGGFYGYTF.